One and the same sample provided the 24 T cell receptor beta chains below, sequenced in a study of sequential checkpoint blockade in melanoma (dated by TCRdb to about 2019). The treatment or condition label on this specimen signifies: randomized to nivolumab then ipilimumab (arm A) or the reverse (arm B). Libraries were prepared through the immunoSEQ multiplex PCR assay. Held by TCRdb, this immuneACCESS table contains in-frame sequences only and omits some clones. Under half of the omission traces to an unresolved V gene where checked; the cause of the rest is unknown. The table for this sample lists under 15,000 clones; 82% of them were counted only once. Around 7.6% of the sample is taken by the ten largest. The sample here was CD8+ T cells sorted from blood (inferred from file names), taken from a patient given nivolumab and ipilimumab in sequence. All receptors derive from a human donor with melanoma.

The chain is built from TRBV5-1 and TRBJ2-1; 13 nucleotides agree with TRBD2. The CDR3 contains 16 residues. The trim removed 7 bases at V and 9 bases at J, leaving 13 bases unmatched. Germline V lookup: CDR1 SGHRS, CDR2 YFSETQ. CDR3 sequence (DNA): TGCGCCAGCTCCACCATTACTAGCGGGGGGGCGGTTGAGCAGTTCTTC. The encoded protein is CASSTITSGGAVEQFF.

The V and J genes are TRBV27 and TRBJ2-1; 7 nucleotides line up with TRBD2. This CDR3 is 13 amino acids long. Trimming at V came to 5 bases and at J to 8 bases, leaving 6 bases not matched to a gene. Looked up from germline, CDR1 is MNHEY and CDR2 is SMNVEV (reference sequence). CDR3 coding DNA: TGTGCCAGCAGTCTGTGGGGGGGTGATGAGCAGTTCTTC. It yields the protein CASSLWGGDEQFF.

This clone was seen just once. The CDR3 spells CSVQGQVHNEQFF. The CDR3 nucleotides read TGCAGCGTGCAGGGACAGGTTCACAATGAGCAGTTCTTC. The V gene is TRBV29-1, the J gene TRBJ2-1; 8 bases map to TRBD1. Trimming cost V 6 bases and J 5 bases; bases outside gene matches: 6. The length of the CDR3 is 13 residues. Germline V CDR1 and CDR2: SQVTM, ANQGSEA.

A single count supports this clone. The chain is built from TRBV4-1 and TRBJ1-1, with TRBD1 identical over 11 bases. This CDR3 has 14 amino acids. Unmatched junction bases numbered 4, after V lost 5 bases and J lost 5 bases. Germline V gene lookup returns CDR1 MGHRA and CDR2 YSYEKL. In nucleotides, the CDR3 is TGCGCCAGCAGCATGGGACAGGGGGTAACTGAAGCTTTCTTT. It is translated as CASSMGQGVTEAFF.

The chain employs TRBV23-1 and TRBJ2-5; possibly TRBD1 for D (6 bases). TRBV23-1 is sorted into the ORF group, with uncertain function. This CDR3 has 16 amino acids. V lost 3 bases to trimming and J lost 2 bases, with 16 bases between them. The DNA for the CDR3 is TGCGCCAGCAGTCAGGGCCACGGGACAAAACAAGAGACCCAGTACTTC. This codes for CASSQGHGTKQETQYF.

CDR3 DNA sequence: TGTGCCAGCAGCTTAGGGGTAGGACAGGGGACTACTAACTATGGCTACACCTTC. This codes for CASSLGVGQGTTNYGYTF. The chain joins TRBV7-9 to TRBJ1-2, with 9 bases lining up with TRBD1. Germline V gives CDR1 SEHNR, CDR2 FQNEAQ (reference sequence). The CDR3 is 18 residues long. Unmatched junction bases numbered 9, after V lost 1 base and J lost 0 bases.

This chain joins TRBV19 and TRBJ2-1; 10 positions match TRBD1. There are 13 residues in the CDR3. Per the germline V gene, CDR1 is LNHDA and CDR2 is SQIVND (reference sequence). Unmatched junction bases numbered 3, after V lost 5 bases and J lost 8 bases. The chain's CDR3 is CASSPGQGHEQFF. The CDR3 bases are TGTGCCAGTAGTCCGGGACAGGGGCATGAGCAGTTCTTC. The full variable domain, its missing parts supplied by reference TRBV19 and TRBJ2-1, is DGGITQSPKYLFRKEGQNVTLSCEQNLNHDAMYWYRQDPGQGLRLIYYSQIVNDFQKGDIAEGYSVSREKKESFPLTVTSAQKNPTAFYLCASSPGQGHEQFFGPGTRLTVL.

The chain combines TRBV4-1 with TRBJ2-1; unclear D gene. The CDR3 covers 15 residues. Per germline, CDR1 MGHRA and CDR2 YSYEKL. V lost 0 bases and J 7 bases, leaving 13 bases between the germline ends. The CDR3 protein is CASSQEGSGVNEQFF. The CDR3, as DNA: TGCGCCAGCAGCCAAGAAGGCAGTGGAGTGAATGAGCAGTTCTTC.

The rearrangement joins TRBV18 to TRBJ1-3, with D tentatively TRBD1 (5 bases). CDR1 is KGHSH, CDR2 LQKENI, per germline. The CDR3 is 17 amino acids. V shed 0 bases and J shed 6 bases, with 18 bases lying between them. The CDR3 nucleotides are TGTGCCAGCTCACCACCCGGCAGGGATTCGGCCCTAAACACCATATATTTT. This sequence encodes CASSPPGRDSALNTIYF. The full variable domain, rest sourced from reference TRBV18 and TRBJ1-3, is NAGVMQNPRHLVRRRGQEARLRCSPMKGHSHVYWYRQLPEEGLKFMVYLQKENIIDESGMPKERFSAEFPKEGPSILRIQQVVRGDSAAYFCASSPPGRDSALNTIYFGEGSWLTVV.

The chain is built from TRBV28 and TRBJ1-5; D perhaps matches TRBD1 (5 bases). Germline CDR1 MDHEN, CDR2 SYDVKM. The CDR3 loop spans 18 amino acids. Trimming cost V 5 bases and J 0 bases, with 20 bases left between them. The CDR3 DNA reads as TGTGCCAGCAGTGGTATACAGGTGGCCTTTTATAGCAATCAGCCCCAGCATTTT. Translating gives CASSGIQVAFYSNQPQHF.

The rearrangement joins TRBV7-9 to TRBJ2-5, with D maybe TRBD1 (5 bases). The DNA end is more similar to TRBJ2-7, so the J call may be wrong. Germline assignment: CDR1 SEHNR and CDR2 FQNEAQ (reference sequence). CDR3 length: 13 amino acids. The CDR3 loop reads CASSLGTTYEQYF. In nucleotides, the CDR3 is TGTGCCAGCAGCTTAGGGACAACCTACGAGCAGTACTTC.

The chain is built from TRBV28 and TRBJ2-5; tentative D call: TRBD2 (6 bases). V lost 3 bases, J lost 1 base, and 6 bases lay in between. CDR3 length: 13 amino acids. Germline V gene data show CDR1 as MDHEN and CDR2 as SYDVKM. The CDR3 sequence is CASSLRGQETQYF. CDR3 in DNA: TGTGCCAGCAGTTTGCGGGGCCAAGAGACCCAGTACTTC.

This clone occurred once. CDR3 sequence (DNA): TGTGCCAGCAGTGACAGGGAGGATACGCAGTATTTT. It is translated as CASSDREDTQYF. The chain is built from TRBV6-4 and TRBJ2-3; D is perhaps TRBD2 (5 bases). Germline CDR1 reads MRHNA; CDR2 reads SNTAGT. Trimming pared 2 bases from V and 6 bases from J, leaving 6 bases between. The CDR3 spans 12 residues.

This sequence joins TRBV29-1 and TRBJ1-2; 10 bases map to TRBD1. The V segment lost 6 bases and the J segment 6 bases; nucleotides outside the gene matches: 7. Germline loops: CDR1 SQVTM, CDR2 ANQGSEA. The CDR3 consists of 13 residues. CDR3 sequence (DNA): TGCAGCGTCCCGGTGACAGGGGGCGATGGCTACACCTTC. Translated, it gives CSVPVTGGDGYTF.

Here the CDR3 reads CASSDSSSSGFPDTQYF. The CDR3 region has the DNA TGTGCCAGCAGTGACTCGAGTTCTAGTGGGTTTCCGGATACGCAGTATTTT. The genes are TRBV6-4 and TRBJ2-3; D remains unclear. This CDR3 is 17 amino acids long. V lost 0 bases and J lost 6, with 19 bases in between. Per the germline V gene, CDR1 is MRHNA and CDR2 is SNTAGT.

The genes are TRBV19 and TRBJ1-5; 12 nucleotides align to TRBD1. Per germline, CDR1 LNHDA and CDR2 SQIVND (reference sequence). The CDR3 covers 16 residues. Losses at the gene ends were 5 bases for V and 7 bases for J; bases not matched to a gene: 9. The CDR3 loop reads CASSFDRDRGPQPQHF. The DNA of the CDR3 is TGTGCCAGTAGTTTCGACCGGGACAGGGGGCCACAGCCCCAGCATTTT.

This chain connects TRBV6-1 to TRBJ2-1, with TRBD2 matching 12 bases. J gave up 8 bases and V 7 bases, and 9 bases lay outside the gene matches. The CDR3 is 15 amino acids. The germline V gene encodes CDR1 MNHNS and CDR2 SASEGT. In nucleotides, the CDR3 is TGTGCCAGCATAAGACTAGCGGGAGAGGGGGATGAGCAGTTCTTC. Protein: CASIRLAGEGDEQFF.

With regard to this clone: Other DNA sequences within the sample encode an identical CDR3. CDR3 residues: CASTLQQANTEAFF. CDR3 DNA sequence: TGTGCCAGTACCCTCCAACAGGCGAACACTGAAGCTTTCTTT. The V and J genes are TRBV19 and TRBJ1-1; possible D gene TRBD1, 5 bases. Germline values: CDR1 LNHDA, CDR2 SQIVND (reference sequence). Trimming stripped 7 bases from V and 1 base from J, with 13 bases between. The CDR3 totals 14 residues.

The chain links TRBV27 to TRBJ2-7; 8 bases are shared with TRBD1. The germline V gene has CDR1 MNHEY and CDR2 SMNVEV (reference sequence). This CDR3 has 16 amino acids. V dropped 2 bases and J dropped 2; count of bases not matched to a gene: 8. CDR3 residues: CASSLTRGLLAYEQYF. CDR3 sequence (DNA): TGTGCCAGCAGTTTAACCAGGGGGCTATTAGCCTACGAGCAGTACTTC.

The rearrangement links TRBV10-3 to TRBJ1-1, with D perhaps matching TRBD1 (6 bases). Trimming removed 8 bases from V and 0 bases from J, with 13 bases in between. Germline V gene lookup returns CDR1 ENHRY and CDR2 SYGVKD. CDR3 length equals 14 residues. The CDR3 nucleotides read TGTGCCATCGGGGAGAGGACAGTGAACACTGAAGCTTTCTTT. It encodes CAIGERTVNTEAFF.

This clone turned up a few times. This rearrangement joins TRBV7-7 to TRBJ2-7, with TRBD1 matching 9 bases. J gave up 2 bases and V 4 bases, and 6 bases lay outside the gene matches. The CDR3 contains 15 residues. The germline gives CDR1 SSHAT, CDR2 FNYEAQ (reference sequence). CDR3 bases: TGTGCCAGCAGCTACGGACAGGGGCCCACCTACGAGCAGTACTTC. It encodes CASSYGQGPTYEQYF. Full variable domain (missing parts from reference TRBV7-7 and TRBJ2-7): GAGVSQSPRYKVTKRGQDVTLRCDPISSHATLYWYQQALGQGPEFLTYFNYEAQPDKSGLPSDRFSAERPEGSISTLTIQRTEQRDSAMYRCASSYGQGPTYEQYFGPGTRLTVT.

A single count supports this clone. This chain joins TRBV27 and TRBJ2-7, with D possibly TRBD2 on 6 matching bases. Trimming removed 3 bases at V and 0 bases at J, with 9 bases between. Germline V lookup: CDR1 MNHEY, CDR2 SMNVEV (reference sequence). This CDR3 region has 14 residues. The CDR3 nucleotides are TGTGCCAGCAGTTTTGACGGGAGCTCCTACGAGCAGTACTTC. This encodes CASSFDGSSYEQYF.

The chain couples TRBV19 to TRBJ2-5, with 8 bases lining up with TRBD2. CDR1 is LNHDA, CDR2 SQIVND, per germline (reference sequence). This CDR3 region has 18 residues. After removal of 3 bases from V and 6 bases from J, the junction contained 18 bases not matched to a gene. CDR3 sequence (DNA): TGTGCCAGTAGTATGGCCCGTATTGATAGCGGGGATTGGCAGACCCAGTACTTC. Amino acids: CASSMARIDSGDWQTQYF.

V gene TRBV9 combines with J gene TRBJ2-5; 9 bases are a match to TRBD2. The DNA end is a closer match to TRBJ2-7, so the J assignment may be wrong. The germline gives CDR1 SGDLS, CDR2 YYNGEE. The CDR3 covers 15 residues. The CDR3 DNA follows: TGTGCCAGCAGCGTTTATAGCGGGAGCACCTACGAGCAGTACTTC. Its translation is CASSVYSGSTYEQYF.